These 20 T cell receptor beta chains were sequenced from one sample in a study of OX40 agonist ivuxolimab in advanced cancers. The repertoire was sequenced with immunoSEQ multiplex PCR; TCRdb's copy has only in-frame clones and lacks some. The repertoire has 25,000 to 30,000 clones, approximately 86% of them found once; the top ten carry roughly a fifth. The sample here was CD4+ or CD8+ T cells sorted from blood, taken in a trial of the OX40 agonist ivuxolimab. These receptor sequences come from an adult with an advanced solid tumor such as melanoma, head and neck, liver or kidney cancer.

This clone was seen just once. This chain uses TRBV5-6 with TRBJ2-1, with no clear D. The CDR3 runs to 13 residues. V lost 1 base, J lost 5 bases, and 7 bases lay in between. The germline CDR1 and CDR2 sequences are SGHDT and YYEEEE. The CDR3 reads CASSLFSNNEQFF. In DNA, the CDR3 is TGTGCCAGCAGCTTGTTCTCGAACAATGAGCAGTTCTTC.

The rearrangement joins TRBV7-2 to TRBJ2-7; TRBD2 aligns across 12 bases. This CDR3 is 16 amino acids long. The V segment lost 5 bases and the J segment 6 bases; nucleotides outside the gene matches: 11. Germline-derived CDR1 and CDR2 are SGHTA and FQGNSA. The CDR3 spells CASSLGLAGTIAEQYF. The CDR3 nucleotides are TGTGCCAGCAGCCTAGGACTAGCGGGAACCATCGCCGAGCAGTACTTC.

The chain recombines TRBV27 with TRBJ2-7; possibly TRBD1 for D (6 bases). The germline gives CDR1 MNHEY, CDR2 SMNVEV (reference sequence). Trimming pared 6 bases from V and 5 bases from J, leaving 11 bases between. This CDR3 is built from 12 residues. CDR3 residues: CASRGAGNEQYF. In DNA form, the CDR3 reads TGTGCCAGCAGGGGGGCAGGAAACGAGCAGTACTTC.

V usage is TRBV2 and J usage is TRBJ2-5; 8 nucleotides agree with TRBD1. Germline CDR1 is SNHLY and CDR2 is FYNNEI. Trimming removed 6 bases from V and 4 bases from J; junction bases left unmatched: 7. The CDR3 consists of 14 residues. The CDR3 protein is CASSGQGQVETQYF. DNA for the CDR3: TGTGCCAGCAGCGGACAGGGACAAGTAGAGACCCAGTACTTC.

The chain carries TRBV11-3 and TRBJ2-7; 7 positions match TRBD1. Looked up from germline, CDR1 is SGHNT and CDR2 is YENEEA. This CDR3 contains 14 residues. The V gene end was trimmed by 5 bases and the J gene end by 2 bases; junction bases not matched to a gene: 6. DNA for the CDR3: TGTGCCAGCAGCACCCGGGACAGTGCCTACGAGCAGTACTTC. This translates into CASSTRDSAYEQYF.

This clone was seen once. The J gene is TRBJ2-1, the V gene TRBV4-1, with D uncertain. Germline lookup yields CDR1 MGHRA and CDR2 YSYEKL. V lost 1 base to trimming and J lost 8 bases, with 12 bases between them. This CDR3 comprises 14 residues. For the CDR3, the DNA is TGCGCCAGCAGCCAAGTCCTACCTGGAGATGAGCAGTTCTTC. It yields the protein CASSQVLPGDEQFF.

The chain joins TRBV7-9 to TRBJ2-7, with 8 bases fitting TRBD2. The germline V gene has CDR1 SEHNR and CDR2 FQNEAQ (reference sequence). The CDR3 runs to 16 residues. V was clipped by 0 bases and J by 4 bases; unmatched bases: 8. CDR3 bases: TGTGCCAGCAGCTTAGCGCTAGCGGGTCCCAGATACGAGCAGTACTTC. It yields the protein CASSLALAGPRYEQYF.

The chain joins TRBV4-1 to TRBJ2-7; the match to TRBD1 covers 9 bases. The CDR3 has 15 amino acids. V was pared by 3 bases and J by 0 bases, with 3 bases of the junction left unmatched. Germline CDR1 MGHRA, CDR2 YSYEKL. The CDR3 here is CASSQRTGDSYEQYF. The DNA for the CDR3 is TGCGCCAGCAGCCAGAGGACAGGGGACTCCTACGAGCAGTACTTC.

This clone was observed a single time. The CDR3 loop is CASTLTGTQPQHF. The CDR3 region has the DNA TGTGCCAGCACCTTAACAGGGACTCAGCCCCAGCATTTT. V and J are TRBV6-6 and TRBJ1-5; D possibly corresponds to TRBD1 (6 bases). The V and J ends lost 7 bases and 6 bases respectively, with 13 bases between them. CDR3 length: 13 residues. Germline CDR1 and CDR2: MNHNY and SVGAGI (reference sequence).

The chain uses TRBV6-6 and TRBJ2-1, with TRBD2 as a possible D gene (6 bases). CDR1 MNHNY and CDR2 SVGAGI come from the germline V gene (reference sequence). V was pared by 8 bases and J by 10 bases, with 12 bases between. The CDR3 runs to 11 residues. CDR3 region: CASSLGREQFF. The CDR3 region has the DNA TGTGCCAGCTCCCTTGGGAGGGAGCAGTTCTTC.

This chain connects TRBV28 to TRBJ1-5; D gene ambiguous. The CDR3 runs 14 residues. Trimming removed 8 bases at V and 0 bases at J, with 11 bases between. Germline CDR1 reads MDHEN; CDR2 reads SYDVKM. CDR3 loop: CASDLPYSNQPQHF. The CDR3 nucleotides are TGTGCCAGCGACTTACCTTATAGCAATCAGCCCCAGCATTTT.

This rearrangement joins TRBV7-6 to TRBJ2-1, with D possibly TRBD2 on 6 matching bases. Trimming removed 1 base at V and 4 bases at J, with 14 bases between. The CDR3 extends over 16 amino acids. CDR1 and CDR2 from the germline V gene are SGHVS and FNYEAQ. The CDR3 sequence: CASSLDLWTTYNEQFF. In nucleotides, the CDR3 is TGTGCCAGCAGCTTAGACCTTTGGACTACATACAATGAGCAGTTCTTC.

On this clone: This specimen includes other DNA sequences encoding the same CDR3. J is TRBJ2-7 and V is TRBV6-1, with 8 bases aligning to TRBD2. CDR1 and CDR2 from the germline V gene are MNHNS and SASEGT. The junction had 6 bases not matched to a gene; V was cut back by 4 bases and J by 1 base. The CDR3 loop spans 15 amino acids. The CDR3 reads CASSVGSGISYEQYF. CDR3 bases: TGTGCCAGCAGTGTAGGTAGCGGGATATCCTACGAGCAGTACTTC.

This sequence joins TRBV11-3 and TRBJ2-7; TRBD2 aligns across 10 bases. J lost 3 bases, V lost 0 bases, and 2 bases had no gene match. The CDR3 is 15 amino acids. The germline CDR1 and CDR2 sequences are SGHNT and YENEEA. CDR3 sequence: CASSLELAGDYEQYF. CDR3 bases: TGTGCCAGCAGCTTAGAGCTAGCGGGGGACTACGAGCAGTACTTC.

This chain connects TRBV6-4 to TRBJ1-5; no clear D. With 6 bases removed from V and 5 bases from J, the gap between germline ends came to 11 bases. Germline CDR1 is MRHNA and CDR2 is SNTAGT. The CDR3 runs to 13 residues. In DNA form, the CDR3 reads TGTGCCAGCAGAAACGGACGGTATCAGCCCCAGCATTTT. The encoded protein is CASRNGRYQPQHF.

The V and J genes are TRBV6-1 and TRBJ1-5; tentative D call: TRBD1 (5 bases). In germline, CDR1 is MNHNS, CDR2 SASEGT. The ends were cut back, 0 bases at V and 9 bases at J, with 15 bases in the middle. The CDR3 consists of 15 residues. CDR3 in amino acids: CASSEALTAQGPQHF. The CDR3 bases are TGTGCCAGCAGTGAAGCCCTGACAGCTCAAGGGCCCCAGCATTTT.

V gene TRBV10-1 combines with J gene TRBJ2-7; TRBD1 aligns across 7 bases. CDR3 length equals 16 residues. Unmatched junction bases numbered 8, after V lost 3 bases and J lost 0 bases. Per the germline V gene, CDR1 is WNHNN and CDR2 is SYGVQD (reference sequence). DNA for the CDR3: TGCGCCAGCAGTGACCTGGACAGGTCCAGCTCCTACGAGCAGTACTTC. Its translation: CASSDLDRSSSYEQYF.

The chain carries TRBV14 and TRBJ1-6, with D unclear. The V end was cut by 0 bases, the J end by 1 base, with 7 bases between. The CDR3 is made up of 16 amino acids. Per the germline V gene, CDR1 is SGHDN and CDR2 is FVKESK. The CDR3 nucleotides read TGTGCCAGCAGCCAAGATCCATGGTCCTATAATTCACCCCTCCACTTT. This sequence encodes CASSQDPWSYNSPLHF.

Points on this clone: The same CDR3 is also encoded by other DNA sequences in this sample. The chain combines TRBV5-1 with TRBJ2-3; D could derive from TRBD1 or TRBD2 (6 bases each). Germline assignment: CDR1 SGHRS and CDR2 YFSETQ. The CDR3 has 16 amino acids. V was clipped by 0 bases and J by 3 bases, with 14 bases between them. The CDR3 DNA reads TGCGCCAGCAGCTTGGGGAGGGGGGCTCTGACAGATACGCAGTATTTT. Translating it yields CASSLGRGALTDTQYF.

The CDR3 sequence: CASSFFGEGRMDTQYF. CDR3 DNA sequence: TGTGCCAGCAGTTTCTTTGGGGAGGGCCGTATGGATACGCAGTATTTT. The chain combines TRBV28 with TRBJ2-3; 7 positions agree with TRBD2. The CDR3 contains 16 residues. The V and J ends lost 3 bases and 6 bases, in that order; junction bases with no gene match: 12. The germline gives CDR1 MDHEN, CDR2 SYDVKM.